A selection of T cell receptor beta chains follows, all from one sample in a study of T cell changes during pregnancy in multiple sclerosis. The method was immunoSEQ multiplex PCR; TCRdb's version includes in-frame clones alone and lacks a portion of them. The table includes about 89,000 clones, approximately 93% detected once. The input for sequencing was peripheral blood, taken after pregnancy. The receptors here all came from a female donor in good health, enrolled as a control in a pregnancy study. Both conserved end residues are part of each CDR3. A D gene is named only where the DNA matches it firmly. A row's size may be missing; if present it is once, few, many or a size class.

TRBD1,TRBV28,TRBJ2-6,.,CASRAPGTGTGANVLTF,TGTGCCAGCAGAGCTCCCGGGACAGGGACTGGGGCCAACGTCCTGACTTTC
TRBD1,TRBV27,TRBJ2-7,.,CASSLNGLTGQGYPYEQYF,TGTGCCAGCAGTTTAAACGGATTGACGGGACAGGGCTATCCCTACGAGCAGTACTTC
TRBD2,TRBV2,TRBJ2-7,.,CASRTMGLAGVEQYF,TGTGCCAGCAGGACGATGGGACTAGCGGGAGTCGAGCAGTACTTC
.,TRBV5-1,TRBJ2-2,.,CASSLLGHRNTGELFF,TGCGCCAGCAGCTTGCTTGGGCACCGTAACACCGGGGAGCTGTTTTTT
TRBD1,TRBV4-1,TRBJ2-4,.,CASSRTGEGAKNIQYF,TGCGCCAGCAGCCGGACAGGGGAAGGAGCCAAAAACATTCAGTACTTC
.,TRBV1,TRBJ2-7,.,CTSSQVMGGQTQGIFYEQYF,TGCACCAGCAGCCAAGTAATGGGGGGTCAGACACAGGGGATTTTCTACGAGCAGTACTTC
.,TRBV18,TRBJ1-4,.,CASSPRADRGEKLFF,TGTGCCAGCTCACCACGGGCAGATAGGGGTGAAAAACTGTTTTTT
TRBD1,TRBV5-1,TRBJ2-6,once,CASSFPNRGSNVLTF,TGCGCCAGCAGCTTCCCGAACAGGGGGTCCAACGTCCTGACTTTC
.,TRBV6-5,TRBJ2-4,.,CASSPGSHIQYF,TGTGCCAGCAGTCCAGGGTCTCACATTCAGTACTTC
TRBD1,TRBV7-2,TRBJ2-7,.,CASSVQGYEQYF,TGTGCCAGCAGCGTACAGGGGTACGAGCAGTACTTC
.,TRBV4-1,TRBJ1-1,.,CASSHLTVGTEAFF,TGCGCCAGCAGCCACCTGACAGTGGGCACTGAAGCTTTCTTT
.,TRBV28,TRBJ2-7,.,CASSLSPSSYEQYF,TGTGCCAGCAGTTTAAGCCCAAGCTCCTACGAGCAGTACTTC
TRBD1,TRBV4-1,TRBJ1-1,.,CASSRPGQGAEAFF,TGCGCCAGCAGCCGCCCGGGACAGGGAGCTGAAGCTTTCTTT
.,TRBV6-1,TRBJ2-7,.,CASSEWLADEQYF,TGTGCCAGCAGTGAATGGCTAGCCGACGAGCAGTACTTC
TRBD2,TRBV5-1,TRBJ2-7,.,CATKAGASSYEQYF,TGCGCCACGAAAGCGGGGGCGAGCTCCTACGAGCAGTACTTC
.,TRBV28,TRBJ2-1,.,CASSLKRLGYNEQFF,TGTGCCAGCAGTTTGAAGAGGCTAGGTTACAATGAGCAGTTCTTC
TRBD1,TRBV5-6,TRBJ2-1,once,CASSGDRGYEQFF,TGTGCCAGCAGCGGGGACAGGGGTTATGAGCAGTTCTTC
.,TRBV2,TRBJ1-2,once,CASTLNEASAYF,TGTGCCAGCACTCTTAACGAGGCCAGCGCATACTTC
TRBD1,TRBV19,TRBJ1-3,.,CATRTGGFGNTIYF,TGTGCCACCAGGACAGGGGGCTTTGGAAACACCATATATTTT
.,TRBV5-1,TRBJ2-3,.,CASREEGGLSTDTQYF,TGCGCCAGCAGGGAGGAGGGCGGCCTTAGCACAGATACGCAGTATTTT
.,TRBV5-4,TRBJ2-4,.,CASSLSRGENIQYF,TGTGCCAGCAGCTTGAGCAGGGGTGAGAACATTCAGTACTTC
.,TRBV5-4,TRBJ2-5,.,CASSLDRGQETQYF,TGTGCCAGCAGCTTGGATAGGGGCCAAGAGACCCAGTACTTC
TRBD2,TRBV18,TRBJ2-1,.,CASSPSREDEQFF,TGTGCCAGCTCACCTTCGCGGGAGGATGAGCAGTTCTTC
.,TRBV7-6,TRBJ2-6,.,CASSLVWESGANVLTF,TGTGCCAGCAGCTTAGTATGGGAGTCTGGGGCCAACGTCCTGACTTTC